This T cell receptor (beta chain) was recovered during a study of T cell responses to AZD1222 COVID-19 vaccine. The study pooled second doses at about 4 or about 12 weeks. Points on this clone: What it recognizes is unknown.

Germline-derived CDR1 and CDR2 are MNHEY and SVGAGI. The CDR3 extends over 15 amino acids. The ends were cut back, 0 bases at V and 9 bases at J, with 12 bases in the middle. Study results and caveats: Just a handful of AZD1222 recipients tested seropositive at baseline. There were mostly white British donors and more females than males, and clonal diversity was possibly underestimated. All repertoire sampling was performed exclusively after the peak T cell response.

Produced via immunoSEQ multiplex PCR; TCRdb's table is partial and in-frame only. The table includes 130,000 to 150,000 clones, roughly nine tenths detected once. This TCR came from an adult who received the AZD1222 COVID-19 vaccine. Sample: peripheral blood, taken 28 days after the second AZD1222 dose. The V gene is TRBV6-5, the J gene TRBJ1-6; D perhaps matches TRBD1 (5 bases). In DNA, the CDR3 is TGTGCCAGCAGTTACTCGAAAGGGGTCGTTTCACCCCTCCACTTT. As protein: CASSYSKGVVSPLHF.